The following is a T cell receptor (beta chain) sequence with its context. A read error may produce the germline difference seen at one junction end. The germline V gene has CDR1 SSHAT and CDR2 FNYEAQ (reference sequence). The CDR3 is made up of 17 amino acids. This specimen comes from a study of blood T cell repertoires in COVID-19. Across the whole study: Researchers got acute and convalescent COVID-19 samples from the United States, Italy and Spain. T cells, B-cell-depleted T cells, or PBMCs supplied cDNA or gDNA.

One Seattle source followed patients from active infection through their disease course. In the original analysis: Reference gene primer amplification gave nucleated cell count estimates. Clones were read by immunoSEQ multiplex PCR, and TCRdb kept only the in-frame ones, dropping some. The DNA was the basis for D and trimming; V, J and clone size are from that table. The table lists 200,000 or so clones, around 90% of them singletons, with around 0.84% in the top ten. Sequences were obtained from peripheral blood. This rearrangement joins TRBV7-7 to TRBJ1-5, with D possibly TRBD1 on 6 matching bases. The sequence came from a man between 60 and 75 years old with COVID-19, enrolled during active disease. For the CDR3, the DNA is TGTGCTAGCAGCTTCCAGGGGACCCGAATCCACCATCAGCCCCAGCATTTT. This encodes CASSFQGTRIHHQPQHF.